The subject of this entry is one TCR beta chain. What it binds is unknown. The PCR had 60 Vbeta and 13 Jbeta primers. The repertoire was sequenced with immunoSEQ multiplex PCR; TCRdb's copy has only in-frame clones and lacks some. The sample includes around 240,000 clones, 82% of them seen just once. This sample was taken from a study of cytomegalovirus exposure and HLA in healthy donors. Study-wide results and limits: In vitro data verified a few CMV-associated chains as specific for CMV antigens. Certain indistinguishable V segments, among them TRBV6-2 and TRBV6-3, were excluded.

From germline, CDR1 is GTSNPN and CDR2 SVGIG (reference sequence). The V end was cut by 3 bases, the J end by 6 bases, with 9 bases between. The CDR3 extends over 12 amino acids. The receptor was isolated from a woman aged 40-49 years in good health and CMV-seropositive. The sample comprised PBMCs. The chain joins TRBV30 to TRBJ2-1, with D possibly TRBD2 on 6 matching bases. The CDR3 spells CAWSIAVNEQFF. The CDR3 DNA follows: TGTGCCTGGAGCATAGCGGTCAATGAGCAGTTCTTC. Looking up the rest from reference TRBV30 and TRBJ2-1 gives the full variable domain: SQTIHQWPATLVQPVGSPLSLECTVEGTSNPNLYWYRQAAGRGLQLLFYSVGIGQISSEVPQNLSASRPQDRQFILSSKKLLLSDSGFYLCAWSIAVNEQFFGPGTRLTVL.